The sequence of this T cell receptor (beta chain) was determined in a study of shared clonotypes between healthy human individuals. Study results and limitations: Few donors restricted represented genetic and exposure-history diversity.

Division of CD4+ cells produced a CD45RA+ naive subset and a CD45RA-negative memory subset. This table comes from immunoSEQ multiplex PCR, and its TCRdb copy is limited to in-frame clones, with some not included. The sample records 850,000 to 1,200,000 clones, approximately 70% being singletons. The count of this clone is one. Antigen: not known. This CDR3 is 12 amino acids long. Trimming removed 2 bases from V and 10 bases from J; junction bases left unmatched: 3. Germline V gives CDR1 SGHTA, CDR2 FQGNSA. V and J are TRBV7-2 and TRBJ1-2, with 8 positions matching TRBD1. The receptor was derived from a man aged 18 to 29 in good health. The specimen sequenced was memory CD4+ T cells sorted from blood. The subset: CD45RA-negative fraction. The CDR3 spells CASSLSGGAYTF. The CDR3 DNA follows: TGTGCCAGCAGCTTATCAGGGGGCGCCTACACCTTC.